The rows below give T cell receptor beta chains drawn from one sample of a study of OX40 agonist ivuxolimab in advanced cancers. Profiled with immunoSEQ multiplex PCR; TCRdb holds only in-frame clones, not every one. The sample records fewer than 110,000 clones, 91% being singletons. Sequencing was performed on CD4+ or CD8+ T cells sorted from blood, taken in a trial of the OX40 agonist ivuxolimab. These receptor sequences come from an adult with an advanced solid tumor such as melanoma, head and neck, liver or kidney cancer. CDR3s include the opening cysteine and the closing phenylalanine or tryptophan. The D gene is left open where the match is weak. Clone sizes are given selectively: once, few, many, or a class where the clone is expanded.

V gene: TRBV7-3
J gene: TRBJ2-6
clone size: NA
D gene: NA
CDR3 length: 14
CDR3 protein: CASSPAGGANVLTF
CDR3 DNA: TGTGCCAGCAGCCCAGCGGGCGGGGCCAACGTCCTGACTTTC

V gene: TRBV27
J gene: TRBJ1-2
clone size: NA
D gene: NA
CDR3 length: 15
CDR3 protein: CASSLLSLDFDGYTF
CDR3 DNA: TGTGCCAGCAGTTTACTTTCCTTGGATTTTGATGGCTACACCTTC

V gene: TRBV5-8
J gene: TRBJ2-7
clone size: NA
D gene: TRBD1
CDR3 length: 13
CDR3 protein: CASRRQGTSEQYF
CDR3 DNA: TGTGCCAGCAGACGACAGGGGACCAGCGAGCAGTACTTC

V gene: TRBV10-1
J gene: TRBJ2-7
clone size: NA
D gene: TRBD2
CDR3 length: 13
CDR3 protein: CASSESGGVEQYF
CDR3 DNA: TGCGCCAGCAGTGAGTCCGGGGGGGTCGAGCAGTACTTC

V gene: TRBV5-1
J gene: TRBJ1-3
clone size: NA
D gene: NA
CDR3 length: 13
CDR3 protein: CASSFGQGNTIYF
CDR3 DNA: TGCGCCAGCAGCTTTGGACAGGGAAACACCATATATTTT

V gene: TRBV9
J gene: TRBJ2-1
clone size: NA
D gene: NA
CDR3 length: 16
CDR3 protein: CASTNGLPSSYNEQFF
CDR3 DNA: TGTGCCAGCACCAACGGACTGCCGAGCTCCTACAATGAGCAGTTCTTC

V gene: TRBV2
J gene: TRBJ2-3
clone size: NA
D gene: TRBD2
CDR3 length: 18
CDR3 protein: CASSELAGNPYPTDTQYF
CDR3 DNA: TGTGCCAGCAGTGAACTAGCGGGAAACCCTTACCCGACAGATACGCAGTATTTT

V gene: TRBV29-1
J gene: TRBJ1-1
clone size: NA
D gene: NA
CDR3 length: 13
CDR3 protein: CNVDGRWNTEAFF
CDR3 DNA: TGCAACGTTGATGGGCGATGGAACACTGAAGCTTTCTTT

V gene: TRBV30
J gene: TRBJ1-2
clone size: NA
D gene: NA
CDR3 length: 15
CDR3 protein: CAWSVPTKTVYGYTF
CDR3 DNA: TGTGCCTGGAGTGTACCCACCAAAACAGTATATGGCTACACCTTC

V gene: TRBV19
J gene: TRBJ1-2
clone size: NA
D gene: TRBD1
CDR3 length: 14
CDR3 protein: CASSRTGINYGYTF
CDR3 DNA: TGTGCCAGTAGTAGGACAGGAATTAACTATGGCTACACCTTC

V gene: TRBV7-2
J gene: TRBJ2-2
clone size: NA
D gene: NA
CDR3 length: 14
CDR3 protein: CASSLVWGTGELFF
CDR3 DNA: TGTGCCAGCAGCTTAGTCTGGGGCACCGGGGAGCTGTTTTTT

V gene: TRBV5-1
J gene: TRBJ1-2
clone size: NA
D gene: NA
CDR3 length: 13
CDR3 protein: CASSPDRPYGYTF
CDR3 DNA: TGCGCCAGCAGCCCGGACCGCCCCTATGGCTACACCTTC

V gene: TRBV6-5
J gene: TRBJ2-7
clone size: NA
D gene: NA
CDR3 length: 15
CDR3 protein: CASSYSEGISYEQYF
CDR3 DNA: TGTGCCAGCAGTTACTCGGAGGGGATTTCCTACGAGCAGTACTTC

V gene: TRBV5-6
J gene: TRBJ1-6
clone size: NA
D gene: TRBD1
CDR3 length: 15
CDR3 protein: CASSSQDRMGSPLHF
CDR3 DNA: TGTGCCAGCAGCTCCCAGGACAGGATGGGTTCACCCCTCCACTTT

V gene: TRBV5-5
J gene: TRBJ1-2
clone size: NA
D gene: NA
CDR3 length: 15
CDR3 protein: CASSLEFAQTYGYTF
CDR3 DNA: TGTGCCAGCAGCTTGGAATTTGCGCAGACCTATGGCTACACCTTC

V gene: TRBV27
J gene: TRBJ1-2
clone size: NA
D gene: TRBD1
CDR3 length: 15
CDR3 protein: CASSFWDRGLFGYTF
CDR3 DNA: TGTGCCAGCAGTTTCTGGGACAGGGGGCTCTTCGGCTACACCTTC

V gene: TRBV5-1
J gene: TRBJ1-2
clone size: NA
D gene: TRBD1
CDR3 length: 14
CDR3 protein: CASSERTGNYGYTF
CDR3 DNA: TGCGCCAGCAGCGAACGGACAGGGAACTATGGCTACACCTTC

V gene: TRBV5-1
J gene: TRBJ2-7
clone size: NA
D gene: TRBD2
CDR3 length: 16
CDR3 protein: CASSLSGLAEGDEQYF
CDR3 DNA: TGCGCCAGCAGCTTGTCGGGACTAGCGGAGGGGGACGAGCAGTACTTC

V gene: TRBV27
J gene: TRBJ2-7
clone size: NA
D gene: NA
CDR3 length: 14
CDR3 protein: CASSLRSGSYEQYF
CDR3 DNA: TGTGCCAGCAGTTTACGGTCTGGGTCCTACGAGCAGTACTTC

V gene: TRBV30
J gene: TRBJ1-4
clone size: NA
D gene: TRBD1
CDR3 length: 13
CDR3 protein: CASSGQGLKKLFF
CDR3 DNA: TGTGCCTCCTCGGGACAGGGTTTGAAAAAACTGTTTTTT

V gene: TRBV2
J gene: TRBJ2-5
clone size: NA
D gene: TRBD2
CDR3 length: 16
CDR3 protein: CASKRGLMRGKETQYF
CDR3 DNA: TGTGCCAGCAAGCGGGGGCTGATGCGTGGAAAAGAGACCCAGTACTTC

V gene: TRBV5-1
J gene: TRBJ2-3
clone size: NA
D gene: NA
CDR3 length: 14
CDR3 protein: CASSLSTSTDTQYF
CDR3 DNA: TGCGCCAGCAGCTTGAGCACTAGCACAGATACGCAGTATTTT

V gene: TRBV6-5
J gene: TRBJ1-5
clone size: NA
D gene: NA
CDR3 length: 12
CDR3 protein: CASRTGHQPQHF
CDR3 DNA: TGTGCCAGCAGAACCGGGCATCAGCCCCAGCATTTT

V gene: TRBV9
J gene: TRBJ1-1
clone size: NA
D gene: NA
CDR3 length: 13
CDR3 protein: CATTGLSNTEAFF
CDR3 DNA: TGTGCCACCACCGGACTCTCGAACACTGAAGCTTTCTTT

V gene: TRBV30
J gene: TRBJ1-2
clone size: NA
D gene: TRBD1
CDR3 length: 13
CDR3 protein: CAWGRDRGFGYTF
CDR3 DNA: TGTGCCTGGGGTCGGGACAGGGGGTTTGGCTACACCTTC

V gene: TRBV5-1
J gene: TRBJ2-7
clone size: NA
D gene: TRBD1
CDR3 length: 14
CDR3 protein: CASSSDRGHYEQYF
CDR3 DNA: TGCGCCAGCAGCTCGGACAGGGGTCACTACGAGCAGTACTTC

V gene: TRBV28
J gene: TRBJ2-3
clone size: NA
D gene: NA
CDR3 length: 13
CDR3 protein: CASISGMGDTQYF
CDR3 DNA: TGTGCCAGCATTTCAGGGATGGGAGATACGCAGTATTTT

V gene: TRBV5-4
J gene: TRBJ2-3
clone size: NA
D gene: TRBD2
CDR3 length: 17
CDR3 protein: CAFWLASGSISTDTQYF
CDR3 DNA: TGTGCCTTCTGGCTTGCTAGCGGGAGTATTAGCACAGATACGCAGTATTTT

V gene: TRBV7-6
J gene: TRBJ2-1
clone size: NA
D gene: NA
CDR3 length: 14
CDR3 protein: CASSLYGGDSEQFF
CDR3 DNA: TGTGCCAGCAGCTTATATGGGGGAGACAGTGAGCAGTTCTTC

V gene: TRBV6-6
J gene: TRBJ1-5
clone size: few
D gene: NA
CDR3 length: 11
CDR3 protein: CAGGSNQPQHF
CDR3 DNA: TGTGCGGGGGGGAGCAATCAGCCCCAGCATTTT

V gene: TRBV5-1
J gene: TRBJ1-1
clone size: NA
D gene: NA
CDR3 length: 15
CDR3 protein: CASSFDRYLNTEAFF
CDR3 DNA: TGCGCCAGCAGCTTTGACAGGTATCTGAACACTGAAGCTTTCTTT

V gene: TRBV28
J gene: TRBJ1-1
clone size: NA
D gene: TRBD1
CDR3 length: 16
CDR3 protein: CASTLLAGTANTEAFF
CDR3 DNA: TGTGCCAGCACCTTACTCGCCGGGACAGCGAACACTGAAGCTTTCTTT

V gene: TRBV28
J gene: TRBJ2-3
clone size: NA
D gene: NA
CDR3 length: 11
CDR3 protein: CASTTDRAQYF
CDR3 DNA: TGTGCCAGCACCACGGACAGAGCGCAGTATTTT

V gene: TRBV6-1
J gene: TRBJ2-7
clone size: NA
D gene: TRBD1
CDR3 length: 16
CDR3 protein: CASSEVAGTGFYEQYF
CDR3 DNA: TGTGCCAGCAGTGAAGTAGCCGGGACAGGCTTCTACGAGCAGTACTTC

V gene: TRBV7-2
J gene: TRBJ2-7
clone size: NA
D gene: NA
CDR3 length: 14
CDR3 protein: CASSLVAGPYEQYF
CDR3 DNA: TGTGCCAGCAGCTTAGTGGCAGGACCCTACGAGCAGTACTTC

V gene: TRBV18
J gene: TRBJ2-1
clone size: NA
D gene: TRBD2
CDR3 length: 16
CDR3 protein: CASSKREGRGYNEQFF
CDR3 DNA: TGTGCCAGCTCCAAACGGGAGGGCCGAGGATACAATGAGCAGTTCTTC

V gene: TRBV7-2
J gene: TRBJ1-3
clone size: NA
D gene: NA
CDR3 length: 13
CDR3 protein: CASSLGGRDTIYF
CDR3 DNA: TGTGCCAGCAGCTTAGGGGGGCGGGACACCATATATTTT

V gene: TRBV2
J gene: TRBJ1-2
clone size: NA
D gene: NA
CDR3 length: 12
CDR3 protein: CASSPQGYGYTF
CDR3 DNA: TGTGCCAGCAGTCCCCAGGGCTATGGCTACACCTTC

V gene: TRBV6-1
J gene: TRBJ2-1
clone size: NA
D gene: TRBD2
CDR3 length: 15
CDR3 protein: CASSVKAGGPVEQFF
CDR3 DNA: TGTGCCAGCAGTGTAAAAGCGGGAGGGCCGGTTGAGCAGTTCTTC